The source of this T cell receptor beta chain is a study of cytomegalovirus exposure and HLA in healthy donors. The CDR3 is made up of 14 amino acids. Losses at the gene ends were 6 bases for V and 8 bases for J; bases not matched to a gene: 9. The V gene's germline CDR1 is MNHEY and CDR2 SMNVEV (reference sequence). The repertoire was sequenced with immunoSEQ multiplex PCR; TCRdb's copy has only in-frame clones and lacks some. The sample records 95,000 to 150,000 clones, 95% to 96% being singletons. Sequenced: PBMCs. This sequence joins TRBV27 and TRBJ1-2, with TRBD1 matching over 10 bases. The receptor was derived from a man between 18 and 35 years old in good health and CMV-seronegative. In DNA, the CDR3 is TGTGCCAGCAGCCGAGTGGGACAGGGGAGGGGCTACACCTTC. It translates to CASSRVGQGRGYTF.